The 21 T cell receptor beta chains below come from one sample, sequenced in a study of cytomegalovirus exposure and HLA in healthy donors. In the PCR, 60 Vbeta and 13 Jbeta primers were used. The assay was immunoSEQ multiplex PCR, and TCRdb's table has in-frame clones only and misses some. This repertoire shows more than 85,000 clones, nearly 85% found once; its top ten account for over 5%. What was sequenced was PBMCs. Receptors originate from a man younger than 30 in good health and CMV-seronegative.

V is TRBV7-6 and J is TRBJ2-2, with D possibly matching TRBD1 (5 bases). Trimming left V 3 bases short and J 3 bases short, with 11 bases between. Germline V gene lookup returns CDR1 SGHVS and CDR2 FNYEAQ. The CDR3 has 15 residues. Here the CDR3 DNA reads TGTGCCAGCAGCTTGCAGCAGGGATACACCGGGGAGCTGTTTTTT. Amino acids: CASSLQQGYTGELFF.

CDR3 in amino acids: CASSLEQGAWEQYF. CDR3 coding DNA: TGTGCCAGCAGCTTGGAACAGGGGGCGTGGGAGCAGTACTTC. The chain couples TRBV5-4 to TRBJ2-7; TRBD1 matches at 9 bases. This CDR3 has 14 residues. Trimming at V came to 0 bases and at J to 7 bases, leaving 5 bases not matched to a gene. Germline V gives CDR1 SGHNT, CDR2 YYREEE (reference sequence).

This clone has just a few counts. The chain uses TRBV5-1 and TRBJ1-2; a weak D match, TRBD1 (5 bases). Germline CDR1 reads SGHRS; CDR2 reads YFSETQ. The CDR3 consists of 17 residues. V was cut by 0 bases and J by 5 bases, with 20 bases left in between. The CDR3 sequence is CASSLGPGQGGGYGYTF. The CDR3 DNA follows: TGCGCCAGCAGCTTGGGCCCGGGGCAGGGAGGCGGATATGGCTACACCTTC.

CDR3: CASSGPGGARGNTIYF. The CDR3, as DNA: TGTGCCAGCAGTGGCCCGGGGGGGGCGAGGGGAAACACCATATATTTT. This chain joins TRBV25-1 and TRBJ1-3; D perhaps matches TRBD1 (6 bases). V was pared by 4 bases and J by 4 bases, with 17 bases between. CDR3 length equals 16 residues. From germline, CDR1 is MGHDK and CDR2 SYGVNS.

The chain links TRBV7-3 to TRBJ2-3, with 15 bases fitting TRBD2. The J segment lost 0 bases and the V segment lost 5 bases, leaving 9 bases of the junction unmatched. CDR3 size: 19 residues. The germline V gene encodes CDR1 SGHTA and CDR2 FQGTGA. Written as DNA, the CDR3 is TGTGCCAGCAGCACGATTGGGACTAGCGGGAGGTATAGCACAGATACGCAGTATTTT. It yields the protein CASSTIGTSGRYSTDTQYF.

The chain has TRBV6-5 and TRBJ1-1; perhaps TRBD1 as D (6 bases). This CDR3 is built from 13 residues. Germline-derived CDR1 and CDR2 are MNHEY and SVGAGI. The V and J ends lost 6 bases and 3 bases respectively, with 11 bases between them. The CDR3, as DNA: TGTGCCAGCAGCAGGGGAAGGGACACTGAAGCTTTCTTT. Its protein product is CASSRGRDTEAFF.

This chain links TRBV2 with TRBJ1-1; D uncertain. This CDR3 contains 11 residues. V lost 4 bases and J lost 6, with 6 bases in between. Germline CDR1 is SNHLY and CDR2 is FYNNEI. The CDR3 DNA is TGTGCCAGCAGTGCCGAGGCTGAAGCTTTCTTT. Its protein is CASSAEAEAFF.

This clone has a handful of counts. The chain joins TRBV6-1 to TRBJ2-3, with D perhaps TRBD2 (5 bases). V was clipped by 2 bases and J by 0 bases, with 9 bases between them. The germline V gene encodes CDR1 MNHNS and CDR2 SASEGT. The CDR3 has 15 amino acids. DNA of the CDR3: TGTGCCAGCAGTGAATGGCGGGTAAGCACAGATACGCAGTATTTT. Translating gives CASSEWRVSTDTQYF.

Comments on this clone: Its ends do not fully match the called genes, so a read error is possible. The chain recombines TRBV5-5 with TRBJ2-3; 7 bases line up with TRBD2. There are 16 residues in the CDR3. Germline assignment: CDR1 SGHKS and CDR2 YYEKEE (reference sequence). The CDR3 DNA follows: TGCGCCAGCAGCCAAGATCGAGCGGGGACCACAGATACGCAGTATTTT. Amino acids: CASSQDRAGTTDTQYF.

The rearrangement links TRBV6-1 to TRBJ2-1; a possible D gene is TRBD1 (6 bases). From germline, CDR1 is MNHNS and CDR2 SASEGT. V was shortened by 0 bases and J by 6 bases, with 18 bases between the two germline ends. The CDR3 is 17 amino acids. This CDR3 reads CASSEAYDRIASNEQFF. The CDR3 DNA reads TGTGCCAGCAGTGAAGCCTATGACAGGATAGCTTCCAATGAGCAGTTCTTC.

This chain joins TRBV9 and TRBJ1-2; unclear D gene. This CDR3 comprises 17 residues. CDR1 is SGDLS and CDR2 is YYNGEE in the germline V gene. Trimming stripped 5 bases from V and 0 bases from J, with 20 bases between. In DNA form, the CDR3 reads TGTGCCAGCAGTGGACGTCTTCCAGCGGATGCTAACTATGGCTACACCTTC. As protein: CASSGRLPADANYGYTF.

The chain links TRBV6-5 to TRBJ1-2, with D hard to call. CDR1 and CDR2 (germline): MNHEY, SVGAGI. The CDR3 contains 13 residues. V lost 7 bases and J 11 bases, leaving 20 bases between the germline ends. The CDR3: CASTPLSRLGYTF. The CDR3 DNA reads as TGTGCCAGCACCCCCCTGAGCCGCCTAGGATACACCTTC.

The CDR3 sequence is CASSPHTSNQPQHF. The CDR3 bases are TGCGCCAGCAGCCCACACACGAGCAATCAGCCCCAGCATTTT. The genes are TRBV4-3 and TRBJ1-5; D call uncertain. Germline V gene lookup returns CDR1 LGHNA and CDR2 YSLEER. V lost 4 bases and J 1 base, leaving 8 bases between the germline ends. CDR3 length: 14 amino acids.

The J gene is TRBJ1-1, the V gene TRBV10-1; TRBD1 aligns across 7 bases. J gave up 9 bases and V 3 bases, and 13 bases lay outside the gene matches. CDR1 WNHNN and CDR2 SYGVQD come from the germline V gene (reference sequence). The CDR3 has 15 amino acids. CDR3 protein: CASSDLGTATGQAFF. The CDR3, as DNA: TGCGCCAGCAGTGACCTGGGGACAGCGACCGGGCAAGCTTTCTTT.

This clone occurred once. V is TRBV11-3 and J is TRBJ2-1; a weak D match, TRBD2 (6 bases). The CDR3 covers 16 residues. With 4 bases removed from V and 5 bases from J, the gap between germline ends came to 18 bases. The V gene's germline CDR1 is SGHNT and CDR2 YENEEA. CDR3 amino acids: CASSSPLPGVDNEQFF. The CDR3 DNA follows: TGTGCCAGCAGCTCGCCGTTACCGGGAGTAGACAATGAGCAGTTCTTC.

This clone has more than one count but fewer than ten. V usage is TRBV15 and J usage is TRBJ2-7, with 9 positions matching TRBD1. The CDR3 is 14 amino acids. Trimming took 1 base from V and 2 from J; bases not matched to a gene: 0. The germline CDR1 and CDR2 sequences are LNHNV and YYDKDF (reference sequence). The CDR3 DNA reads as TGTGCCACCAGCAGAGGACAGGGGGCCTACGAGCAGTACTTC. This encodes CATSRGQGAYEQYF.

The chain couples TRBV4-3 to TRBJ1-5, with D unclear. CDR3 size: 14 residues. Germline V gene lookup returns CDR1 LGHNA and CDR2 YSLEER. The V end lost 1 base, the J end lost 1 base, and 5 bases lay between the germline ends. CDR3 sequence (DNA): TGCGCCAGCAGCCAAGCTCGGAGCAATCAGCCCCAGCATTTT. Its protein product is CASSQARSNQPQHF.

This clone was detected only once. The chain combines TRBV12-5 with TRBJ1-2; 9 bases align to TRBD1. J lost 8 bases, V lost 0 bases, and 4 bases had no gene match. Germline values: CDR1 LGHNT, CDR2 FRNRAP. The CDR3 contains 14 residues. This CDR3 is CASGLVGQGEGYTF. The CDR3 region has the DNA TGTGCTAGTGGTTTGGTGGGACAGGGTGAGGGCTACACCTTC. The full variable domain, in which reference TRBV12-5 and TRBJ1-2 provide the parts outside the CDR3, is DARVTQTPRHKVTEMGQEVTMRCQPILGHNTVFWYRQTMMQGLELLAYFRNRAPLDDSGMPKDRFSAEMPDATLATLKIQPSEPRDSAVYFCASGLVGQGEGYTFGSGTRLTVV.

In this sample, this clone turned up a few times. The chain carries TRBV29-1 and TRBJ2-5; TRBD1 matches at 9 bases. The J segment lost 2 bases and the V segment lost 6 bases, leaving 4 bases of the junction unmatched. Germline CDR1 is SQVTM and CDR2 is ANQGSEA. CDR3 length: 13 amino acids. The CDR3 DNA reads TGCAGCGTCGGGACAGGGCGTCAAGAGACCCAGTACTTC. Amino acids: CSVGTGRQETQYF. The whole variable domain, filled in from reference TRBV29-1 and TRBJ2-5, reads SAVISQKPSRDICQRGTSLTIQCQVDSQVTMMFWYRQQPGQSLTLIATANQGSEATYESGFVIDKFPISRPNLTFSTLTVSNMSPEDSSIYLCSVGTGRQETQYFGPGTRLLVL.

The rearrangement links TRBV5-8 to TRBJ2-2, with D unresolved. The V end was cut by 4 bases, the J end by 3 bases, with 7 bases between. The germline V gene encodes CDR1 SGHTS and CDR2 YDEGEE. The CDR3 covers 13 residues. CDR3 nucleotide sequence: TGTGCCAGCAGCCTGCAGTACACCGGGGAGCTGTTTTTT. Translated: CASSLQYTGELFF.

The CDR3, as DNA: TGTGCCAGCAGACCCCGGGAGAGGGGAGGGCTCTTGGTCATGAACACTGAAGCTTTCTTT. Protein product: CASRPRERGGLLVMNTEAFF. The rearrangement links TRBV14 to TRBJ1-1; D possibly corresponds to TRBD1 (5 bases). V lost 6 bases to trimming and J lost 0 bases, with 29 bases between them. CDR3 size: 20 residues. Germline V CDR1 and CDR2: SGHDN, FVKESK. The entire variable domain, with the rest obtained from reference TRBV14 and TRBJ1-1, is as follows: EAGVTQFPSHSVIEKGQTVTLRCDPISGHDNLYWYRRVMGKEIKFLLHFVKESKQDESGMPNNRFLAERTGGTYSTLKVQPAELEDSGVYFCASRPRERGGLLVMNTEAFFGQGTRLTVV.